Listed below are T cell receptor beta chains from one sample, sequenced in a study of CD8 T cells in ankylosing spondylitis. Via MiXCR, TCRdb re-called the 5' RACE reads, giving one row per CDR3 protein. The data hold fewer than 500,000 distinct CDR3 sequences, with approximately 20% observed a single time. Material for sequencing was blood, either unsorted or a sorted T cell fraction (not recorded which). These receptors were obtained from a male donor with ankylosing spondylitis. CDR3s include the opening cysteine and the closing phenylalanine or tryptophan. A D gene is named only where the DNA matches it firmly. Size is omitted from some rows. Given values are once, few, many or a class for expanded clones.

j_call: TRBJ1-4
d_call: NA
clone_size: many
v_call: TRBV12-3/TRBV12-4
cdr3_aa: CASSLETTNEKLFF
cdr3_nt: TGTGCCAGCAGTTTAGAGACAACTAATGAAAAACTGTTTTTT

j_call: TRBJ2-6
d_call: NA
clone_size: once
v_call: TRBV19
cdr3_aa: CASLQGVYTGANVLTF
cdr3_nt: TGTGCCAGTTTACAGGGTGTCTATACTGGGGCCAACGTCCTGACTTTC

j_call: TRBJ2-3
d_call: TRBD2
clone_size: few
v_call: TRBV7-2
cdr3_aa: CASSLQRGLTDTQYF
cdr3_nt: TGTGCCAGCAGCTTACAGCGGGGACTCACAGATACGCAGTATTTT

j_call: TRBJ1-1
d_call: NA
clone_size: few
v_call: TRBV12-3/TRBV12-4
cdr3_aa: CASRHAGRTEAFF
cdr3_nt: TGTGCCAGCAGACACGCGGGCCGGACAGAAGCTTTCTTT

j_call: TRBJ2-1
d_call: NA
clone_size: NA
v_call: TRBV5-1
cdr3_aa: CASSLMSGQVLEQFF
cdr3_nt: TGCGCCAGCAGCTTGATGTCGGGCCAGGTCCTTGAGCAGTTCTTC

j_call: TRBJ2-2
d_call: TRBD2
clone_size: NA
v_call: TRBV7-2
cdr3_aa: CASSLLAGVGSGELFF
cdr3_nt: TGTGCCAGCAGCTTACTAGCGGGAGTAGGGTCCGGGGAGCTGTTTTTT

j_call: TRBJ2-7
d_call: TRBD1
clone_size: NA
v_call: TRBV6-1
cdr3_aa: CASSQTSQGTGREQYF
cdr3_nt: TGTGCCAGCAGTCAGACGTCACAGGGGACGGGAAGGGAGCAGTACTTC

j_call: TRBJ2-4
d_call: TRBD2
clone_size: NA
v_call: TRBV5-1
cdr3_aa: CASSLSGGFENIQYF
cdr3_nt: TGCGCCAGCAGCTTGAGCGGGGGCTTCGAAAACATTCAGTACTTC

j_call: TRBJ2-3
d_call: TRBD1
clone_size: NA
v_call: TRBV19
cdr3_aa: CASSTAGGWNTDTQYF
cdr3_nt: TGTGCCAGTAGTACCGCAGGGGGCTGGAACACAGATACGCAGTATTTT

j_call: TRBJ2-2
d_call: TRBD1
clone_size: NA
v_call: TRBV2
cdr3_aa: CASRVTGSRTGELFF
cdr3_nt: TGTGCCAGCAGGGTGACAGGGTCGAGGACCGGGGAGCTGTTTTTT

j_call: TRBJ2-2
d_call: TRBD2
clone_size: few
v_call: TRBV9
cdr3_aa: CASSETSGSQPGVGELFF
cdr3_nt: TGTGCCAGCAGCGAGACTAGCGGGAGCCAACCTGGTGTCGGGGAGCTGTTTTTT

j_call: TRBJ2-2
d_call: TRBD2
clone_size: few
v_call: TRBV4-3
cdr3_aa: CASSQDSGGLRTGELFF
cdr3_nt: TGCGCCAGCAGCCAAGATTCGGGGGGGCTCAGGACCGGGGAGCTGTTTTTT

j_call: TRBJ1-5
d_call: NA
clone_size: few
v_call: TRBV29-1
cdr3_aa: CSVAGNGKTPQHF
cdr3_nt: TGCAGCGTTGCGGGGAATGGAAAAACGCCCCAGCATTTT

j_call: TRBJ1-2
d_call: NA
clone_size: NA
v_call: TRBV19
cdr3_aa: CASSTYDGYGYTF
cdr3_nt: TGTGCCAGTAGTACATACGACGGCTATGGCTACACCTTC

j_call: TRBJ1-6
d_call: NA
clone_size: few
v_call: TRBV28
cdr3_aa: CASTPRNSPLHF
cdr3_nt: TGTGCCAGCACCCCCCGGAATTCACCCCTCCACTTT

j_call: TRBJ2-7
d_call: TRBD1
clone_size: few
v_call: TRBV12-3/TRBV12-4
cdr3_aa: CASSPPGRGPYEQYF
cdr3_nt: TGTGCCAGCAGTCCCCCGGGAAGGGGGCCCTACGAGCAGTACTTC

j_call: TRBJ2-2
d_call: NA
clone_size: NA
v_call: TRBV25-1
cdr3_aa: CASSGVLGSDGELFF
cdr3_nt: TGTGCCAGCAGTGGAGTCTTAGGGAGTGACGGGGAGCTGTTTTTT

j_call: TRBJ2-5
d_call: NA
clone_size: NA
v_call: TRBV4-3
cdr3_aa: CASSRTGTTKETQYF
cdr3_nt: TGCGCCAGCAGCCGAACCGGGACAACTAAAGAGACCCAGTACTTC

j_call: TRBJ2-3
d_call: NA
clone_size: NA
v_call: TRBV4-2
cdr3_aa: CASSQVMGNTDTQYF
cdr3_nt: TGTGCCAGCAGCCAAGTTATGGGAAACACAGATACGCAGTATTTT

j_call: TRBJ2-7
d_call: NA
clone_size: NA
v_call: TRBV4-1
cdr3_aa: CASSQDTSYIYEQYF
cdr3_nt: TGCGCCAGCAGCCAAGATACGAGCTACATCTACGAGCAGTACTTC

j_call: TRBJ2-1
d_call: NA
clone_size: few
v_call: TRBV29-1
cdr3_aa: CSVEEVRSRREQFF
cdr3_nt: TGCAGCGTTGAAGAGGTCCGATCGCGGAGGGAGCAGTTCTTC

j_call: TRBJ1-5
d_call: NA
clone_size: NA
v_call: TRBV19
cdr3_aa: CATLGGVHQPQHF
cdr3_nt: TGTGCCACCCTCGGGGGGGTTCATCAGCCCCAGCATTTT

j_call: TRBJ2-7
d_call: TRBD2
clone_size: NA
v_call: TRBV5-1
cdr3_aa: CASSTTSVRYEQYF
cdr3_nt: TGCGCCAGCAGCACTACTAGCGTCAGATACGAGCAGTACTTC

j_call: TRBJ1-1
d_call: NA
clone_size: NA
v_call: TRBV2
cdr3_aa: CASKFDRSTEAFF
cdr3_nt: TGTGCCAGCAAGTTCGACAGAAGCACTGAAGCTTTCTTT

j_call: TRBJ2-1
d_call: NA
clone_size: NA
v_call: TRBV12-3/TRBV12-4
cdr3_aa: CASSLAYPNEQFF
cdr3_nt: TGTGCCAGCAGTTTAGCCTACCCCAATGAGCAGTTCTTC

j_call: TRBJ2-3
d_call: TRBD1
clone_size: few
v_call: TRBV7-2
cdr3_aa: CASSPGQGNFDTQYF
cdr3_nt: TGTGCCAGCAGCCCGGGACAGGGTAATTTTGATACGCAGTATTTT

j_call: TRBJ2-3
d_call: NA
clone_size: few
v_call: TRBV27
cdr3_aa: CASSFTRGLVDTQYF
cdr3_nt: TGTGCCAGCAGTTTTACCAGGGGTTTGGTGGATACGCAGTATTTT